This T cell receptor (beta chain) was found in a study of blood T cells in healthy people across ages. Combining a sample-barcoded 5' primer with a J-beta primer mix, a second PCR ran for 7 to 11 cycles. Each of the cDNA molecules was tagged by a template-switch adaptor with 12 random nucleotides. Paired-end reads containing CDR3 totaled no fewer than 3 million for each sample. TCRdb analysed the 5' RACE reads with MiXCR anew, one entry per CDR3 protein. Found here are hundreds of thousands of distinct CDR3 sequences, approximately 40% of them singletons; the top ten hold about 32%. The CDR3 extends over 14 amino acids. Germline loops: CDR1 SGHTA, CDR2 FQGNSA. This clonotype showed up just once. Germline and junction disagree at one end, which may indicate a read error.

The source is an elderly man in good health. The V and J genes are TRBV7-2 and TRBJ1-1; possibly TRBD1 for D (5 bases). What was sequenced was blood. Here the CDR3 reads CASSPGGASTGAFF. In nucleotides, the CDR3 is TGTGCCAGCAGCCCAGGAGGGGCGAGCACTGGAGCTTTCTTT. The whole variable domain, remainder taken from reference TRBV7-2 and TRBJ1-1, is GAGVSQSPSNKVTEKGKDVELRCDPISGHTALYWYRQSLGQGLEFLIYFQGNSAPDKSGLPSDRFSAERTGGSVSTLTIQRTQQEDSAVYLCASSPGGASTGAFFGQGTRLTVV.